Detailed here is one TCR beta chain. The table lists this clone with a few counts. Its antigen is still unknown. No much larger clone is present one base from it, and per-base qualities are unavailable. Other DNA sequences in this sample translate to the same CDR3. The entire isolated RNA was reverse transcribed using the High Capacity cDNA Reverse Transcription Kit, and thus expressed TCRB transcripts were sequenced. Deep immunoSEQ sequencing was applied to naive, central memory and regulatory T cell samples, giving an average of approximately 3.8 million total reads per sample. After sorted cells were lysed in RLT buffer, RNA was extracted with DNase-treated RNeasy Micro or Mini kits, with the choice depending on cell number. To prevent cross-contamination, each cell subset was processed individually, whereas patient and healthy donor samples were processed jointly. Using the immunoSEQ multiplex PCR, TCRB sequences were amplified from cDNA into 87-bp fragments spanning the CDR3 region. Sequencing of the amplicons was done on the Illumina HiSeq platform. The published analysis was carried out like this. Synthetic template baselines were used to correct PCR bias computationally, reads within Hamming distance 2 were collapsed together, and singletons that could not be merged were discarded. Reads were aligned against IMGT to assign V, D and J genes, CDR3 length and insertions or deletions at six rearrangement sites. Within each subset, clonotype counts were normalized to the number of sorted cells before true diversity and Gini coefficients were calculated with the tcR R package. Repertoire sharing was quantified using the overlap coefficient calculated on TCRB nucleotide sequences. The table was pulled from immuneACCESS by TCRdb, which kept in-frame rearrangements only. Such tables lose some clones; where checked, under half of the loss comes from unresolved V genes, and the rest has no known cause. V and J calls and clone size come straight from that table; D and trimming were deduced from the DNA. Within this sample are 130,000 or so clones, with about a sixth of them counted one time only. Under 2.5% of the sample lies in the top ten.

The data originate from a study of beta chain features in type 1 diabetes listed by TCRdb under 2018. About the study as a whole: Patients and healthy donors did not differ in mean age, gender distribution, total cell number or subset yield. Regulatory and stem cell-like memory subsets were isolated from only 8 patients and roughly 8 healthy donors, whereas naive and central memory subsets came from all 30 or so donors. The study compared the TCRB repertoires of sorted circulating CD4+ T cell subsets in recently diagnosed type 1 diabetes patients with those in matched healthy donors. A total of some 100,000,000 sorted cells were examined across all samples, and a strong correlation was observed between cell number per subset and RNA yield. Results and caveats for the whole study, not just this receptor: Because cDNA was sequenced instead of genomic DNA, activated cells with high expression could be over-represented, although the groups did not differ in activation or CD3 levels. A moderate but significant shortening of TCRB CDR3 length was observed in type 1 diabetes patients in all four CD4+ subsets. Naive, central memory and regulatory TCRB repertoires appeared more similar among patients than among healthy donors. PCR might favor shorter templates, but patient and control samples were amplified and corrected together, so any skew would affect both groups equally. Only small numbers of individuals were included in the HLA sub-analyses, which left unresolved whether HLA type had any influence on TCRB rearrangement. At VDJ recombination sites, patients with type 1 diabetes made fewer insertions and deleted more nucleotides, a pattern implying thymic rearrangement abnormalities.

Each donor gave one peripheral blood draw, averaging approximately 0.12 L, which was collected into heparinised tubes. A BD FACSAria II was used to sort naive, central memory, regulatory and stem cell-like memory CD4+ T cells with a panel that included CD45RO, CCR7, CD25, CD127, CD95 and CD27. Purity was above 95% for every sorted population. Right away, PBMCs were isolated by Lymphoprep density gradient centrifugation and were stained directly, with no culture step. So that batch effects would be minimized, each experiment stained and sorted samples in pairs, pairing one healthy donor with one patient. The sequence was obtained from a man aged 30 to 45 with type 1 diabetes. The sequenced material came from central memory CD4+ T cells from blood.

The CDR3 in this case is CASSLGQSNSPLHF. The DNA reads TGTGCCAGCAGCTTGGGACAGTCTAATTCACCCCTCCACTTT. The V and J genes are TRBV7-3 and TRBJ1-6, with TRBD1 matching 7 junction bases. As encoded in the germline V gene, CDR1 is SGHTA while CDR2 is FQGTGA. The CDR3 runs 14 residues from the cysteine to the phenylalanine. Only the CDR3 region is kept as DNA, spanning 42 bases read in frame from base 1. V ends up 3 bases short and J 6 bases short, with an unmatched junction base count of 2.